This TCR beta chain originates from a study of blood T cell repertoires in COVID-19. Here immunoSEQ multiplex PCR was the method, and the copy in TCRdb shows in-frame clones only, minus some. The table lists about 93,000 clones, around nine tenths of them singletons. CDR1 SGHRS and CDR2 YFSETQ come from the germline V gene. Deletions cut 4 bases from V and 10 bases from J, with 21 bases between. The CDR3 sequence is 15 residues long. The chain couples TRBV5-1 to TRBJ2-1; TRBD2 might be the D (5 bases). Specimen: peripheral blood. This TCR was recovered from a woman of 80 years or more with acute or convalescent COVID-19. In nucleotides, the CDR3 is TGCGCCAGCAGCCTGGACTCCCTGTCAAGCCGGGAGCAGTTCTTC. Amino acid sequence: CASSLDSLSSREQFF.